These T cell receptor beta chains were read from a single sample in a study of T cell repertoires in cytomegalovirus infection. TCRdb reprocessed the reads with MiXCR, giving one entry per CDR3 protein. In the table there are roughly 720,000 distinct CDR3 sequences, roughly 36% of which are singletons. Material: PBMCs. These receptors were obtained from a human donor in good health (CMV status not recorded). Some clones in this sample may be carry-over from other donors' samples. The CDR3 runs from the conserved cysteine through the conserved F or W. D genes are given only for firm matches. Size values are once, few and many counts, or a class for expanded clones, and some rows have none.

V gene	J gene	clone size	D gene	CDR3 DNA	CDR3 protein
TRBV7-9	TRBJ1-3	few	NA	TGTGCCAGCAGCTTAGGCTCGGGGGGAGACTCTGGAAACACCATATATTTT	CASSLGSGGDSGNTIYF
TRBV7-6	TRBJ1-1	many	NA	TGTGCCAGCAGCTTTCAGGTTTACACTGAAGCTTTCTTT	CASSFQVYTEAFF
TRBV7-2	TRBJ2-4	once	NA	TGTGCCAGCAGCTCCAACAGAGCTAGCATTCAGTACTTC	CASSSNRASIQYF
TRBV27	TRBJ1-5	NA	TRBD1	TGTGCCAGCAGTCCGGGACAGGGGGGACATCGGCCCCAGCATTTT	CASSPGQGGHRPQHF
TRBV27	TRBJ2-7	NA	NA	TGTGCCAGCAGTAAAAGCTCCTACGAGCAGTACTTC	CASSKSSYEQYF
TRBV7-9	TRBJ2-7	NA	NA	TGTGCCAGCAGCTCCGACGGATCCTACGAGCAGTACTTC	CASSSDGSYEQYF
TRBV27	TRBJ2-7	NA	NA	TGTGCCAGCAGTTTGTCTGGGATTACGAGGGAGCAGTACTTC	CASSLSGITREQYF
TRBV3-1	TRBJ1-1	NA	NA	TGTGCCAGCAGCCAACAGGGGACGGTGAACACTGAAGCTTTCTTT	CASSQQGTVNTEAFF
TRBV4-2	TRBJ1-6	NA	NA	TGTGCCAGCAGCCAAGAACGGGGGGCGCTTACACCCCTCCACTTT	CASSQERGALTPLHF
TRBV5-5	TRBJ1-1	NA	NA	TGTGCCAGCAGTCTTCAAACGGTGGTTAACCCTGAAGCTTTCTTT	CASSLQTVVNPEAFF
TRBV12-3/TRBV12-4	TRBJ2-2	few	TRBD2	TGTGCCAGCATTAGCGGGTCCAAAACCGGGGAGCTGTTTTTT	CASISGSKTGELFF
TRBV6-2/TRBV6-3	TRBJ1-1	NA	NA	TGTGCCAGCAGCCCCGTACAGGGAGGGAACACTGAAGCTTTCTTT	CASSPVQGGNTEAFF
TRBV11-3	TRBJ2-1	few	TRBD1	TGTGCCAGCAGCCCCAGGACAGGGGGAGGCAATGAGCAGTTCTTC	CASSPRTGGGNEQFF
TRBV9	TRBJ2-3	few	TRBD2	TGTGCCAGCAGCGTTTCGAGCGGGAACACAGATACGCAGTATTTT	CASSVSSGNTDTQYF
TRBV20-1	TRBJ1-1	few	TRBD1	TGCAGTGCTAGAGATGGGACAGGGGACACTGAAGCTTTCTTT	CSARDGTGDTEAFF
TRBV11-1	TRBJ2-1	few	TRBD1	TGTGCCAGCAGCTTAACTTCTGGGACAGGTAGCTTATACAATGAGCAGTTCTTC	CASSLTSGTGSLYNEQFF
TRBV6-1	TRBJ2-7	NA	NA	TGTGCCAGCAGTGAACAAAGCTCCTACGAGCAGTACTTC	CASSEQSSYEQYF
TRBV14	TRBJ2-3	NA	NA	TGTGCCAGCAGCCAAGTCACCGGGGTACGAGGAGGAGATACGCAGTATTTT	CASSQVTGVRGGDTQYF
TRBV7-8	TRBJ2-3	NA	TRBD2	TGTGCCAGCAGCCCTCCCATGGCGGGGGTAGGAACAGATACGCAGTATTTT	CASSPPMAGVGTDTQYF
TRBV7-2	TRBJ2-1	many	TRBD2	TGTGCCAGCAGCTTAGCCGTCTTAGCGGGGGGGATCTCCTACAATGAGCAGTTCTTC	CASSLAVLAGGISYNEQFF
TRBV28	TRBJ2-1	NA	TRBD2	TGTGCCAGCACCCAAATCAAGGGACTAGCGACCCACAATGAGCAGTTCTTC	CASTQIKGLATHNEQFF
TRBV12-3/TRBV12-4	TRBJ1-1	few	TRBD1	TGTGCCAGCAGTTTTCACAGGGGGCCCACTGAAGCTTTCTTT	CASSFHRGPTEAFF
TRBV28	TRBJ1-2	NA	NA	TGTGCCAGCAGTTTCCGGGACCGACCTAGCTATGGCTACACCTTC	CASSFRDRPSYGYTF
TRBV4-1	TRBJ2-7	few	NA	TGCGCCAGCAGCCAAGTACGGACAGAAGACTACGAGCAGTACTTC	CASSQVRTEDYEQYF
TRBV7-2	TRBJ1-6	many	NA	TGTGCCAGCAGCTTAGACGGGAGCTCCTATAATTCACCCCTCCACTTT	CASSLDGSSYNSPLHF
TRBV28	TRBJ1-1	few	NA	TGTGCCAGCAGTTTCCAGTTCCCCGCAATGGACACTGAAGCTTTCTTT	CASSFQFPAMDTEAFF
TRBV6-1	TRBJ1-3	many	NA	TGTGCCAGCAGTGAAGCCTCACGGAGGGCTGGAAACACCATATATTTT	CASSEASRRAGNTIYF
TRBV7-9	TRBJ2-5	NA	TRBD1	TGTGCCAGCAGCCTGGATTCTAGGGGGCGAGAGACCCAGTACTTC	CASSLDSRGRETQYF
TRBV7-2	TRBJ2-7	many	TRBD1	TGTGCCAGCAGCCCCGGACAGGGCCTTACCTACGAGCAGTACTTC	CASSPGQGLTYEQYF